This T cell receptor beta chain derives from a study of blood T cell repertoires in COVID-19. Whole-study context: Sites in the United States, Italy and Spain provided acute and convalescent COVID-19 samples.

Per the authors' pipeline: Scientists estimated how many nucleated cells there were by amplifying reference gene primers. The protocol was immunoSEQ multiplex PCR, while the TCRdb copy is restricted to in-frame clones and leaves out a portion. V and J calls and clone size follow that table, whereas D and trimming were derived from the DNA. The data hold tens of thousands of clones, with 75% to 80% observed a single time. The CDR3 is 18 amino acids. The V and J ends lost 0 bases and 0 bases respectively, with 16 bases between them. In germline, CDR1 is SGHAT, CDR2 FQDESV (reference sequence). V usage is TRBV11-1 and J usage is TRBJ2-3; the D gene is possibly TRBD2 (5 bases). This receptor was obtained from a human donor in a cohort sampled during active COVID-19. Source material: peripheral blood. CDR3 region: CASSLAFEGLGSTDTQYF. The CDR3 DNA sequence: TGTGCCAGCAGCTTAGCGTTTGAGGGCCTGGGAAGCACAGATACGCAGTATTTT. The full variable domain, with the rest looked up from reference TRBV11-1 and TRBJ2-3, is EAEVAQSPRYKITEKSQAVAFWCDPISGHATLYWYRQILGQGPELLVQFQDESVVDDSQLPKDRFSAERLKGVDSTLKIQPAELGDSAMYLCASSLAFEGLGSTDTQYFGPGTRLTVL.